What follows are 19 T cell receptor beta chains derived from one specimen sequenced in a study of T cell responses to AZD1222 COVID-19 vaccine. Some clones are missing from TCRdb's copy, which holds only in-frame ones; the method was immunoSEQ multiplex PCR. Of 150,000 or so clones in the sample, roughly 88% were seen once. Sequences were derived from peripheral blood, sampled 28 days after the second AZD1222 dose. The source is an adult who received the AZD1222 COVID-19 vaccine.

The gene calls are TRBV19 and TRBJ2-5; 11 positions agree with TRBD2. Germline V gives CDR1 LNHDA, CDR2 SQIVND (reference sequence). Losses at the gene ends were 3 bases for V and 1 base for J; bases not matched to a gene: 7. This CDR3 spans 17 amino acids. The CDR3 reads CASSIQGLAGGQETQYF. The CDR3 bases are TGTGCCAGTAGTATTCAGGGGCTAGCGGGAGGCCAAGAGACCCAGTACTTC.

The chain couples TRBV5-1 to TRBJ1-1; 9 positions match TRBD1. J was trimmed by 0 bases and V by 3 bases; bases with no gene match: 6. Germline assignment: CDR1 SGHRS and CDR2 YFSETQ. The CDR3 totals 16 residues. In DNA form, the CDR3 reads TGCGCCAGCAGCTCACAGGGACAGGGTTTGAACACTGAAGCTTTCTTT. It codes for CASSSQGQGLNTEAFF.

The V call is TRBV5-5, the J call TRBJ1-3, with TRBD1 matching over 8 bases. V shed 1 base and J 0 bases; nucleotides not matched to a gene: 9. CDR1 and CDR2 (germline): SGHKS, YYEKEE (reference sequence). The CDR3 has 18 residues. CDR3 coding DNA: TGTGCCAGCAGCTTGATCGGGACAGGACGTTCCTCTGGAAACACCATATATTTT. Translating it yields CASSLIGTGRSSGNTIYF.

The chain joins TRBV19 to TRBJ2-7; 7 bases map to TRBD1. This CDR3 is built from 12 residues. Germline CDR1 reads LNHDA; CDR2 reads SQIVND (reference sequence). Losses at the gene ends were 8 bases for V and 6 bases for J; bases not matched to a gene: 7. CDR3 residues: CASRGQVREQYF. CDR3 in DNA: TGTGCCAGTCGAGGACAGGTCCGCGAGCAGTACTTC.

The gene calls are TRBV5-1 and TRBJ2-7; D is uncertain. V lost 0 bases, J lost 3 bases, and 10 bases lay in between. The CDR3 totals 14 residues. Germline V gene data show CDR1 as SGHRS and CDR2 as YFSETQ. The CDR3 sequence is CASSLERENYEQYF. CDR3 sequence (DNA): TGCGCCAGCAGCTTGGAGAGAGAAAACTACGAGCAGTACTTC.

The rearrangement links TRBV5-4 to TRBJ1-1, with D possibly TRBD1 on 5 matching bases. Germline CDR1 and CDR2: SGHNT and YYREEE (reference sequence). Trimming pared 4 bases from V and 1 base from J, leaving 17 bases between. This CDR3 contains 16 residues. The CDR3 region is CASSRGAFGTNTEAFF. The DNA of the CDR3 is TGTGCCAGCAGCCGTGGGGCCTTCGGGACGAACACTGAAGCTTTCTTT.

The rearrangement uses TRBV2 and TRBJ1-5; D gene ambiguous. This CDR3 is built from 14 residues. V shed 4 bases and J shed 4 bases, with 11 bases lying between them. Germline lookup yields CDR1 SNHLY and CDR2 FYNNEI. The CDR3 sequence is CASSVVTENQPQHF. As DNA, the CDR3 is TGTGCCAGCAGTGTAGTGACGGAGAATCAGCCCCAGCATTTT.

J is TRBJ2-5 and V is TRBV7-9, with D perhaps assigned TRBD1 or TRBD2 (5 bases each). The CDR3 is 13 amino acids. CDR1 SEHNR and CDR2 FQNEAQ come from the germline V gene (reference sequence). The V gene lost 1 base and the J gene lost 5 bases, with 8 bases spanning the gap. CDR3 bases: TGTGCCAGCAGCTTAGGAGGGGTGGAGACCCAGTACTTC. Its protein product is CASSLGGVETQYF.

This rearrangement joins TRBV5-6 to TRBJ1-1; 8 nucleotides match TRBD1. In germline, CDR1 is SGHDT, CDR2 YYEEEE. Losses at the gene ends were 3 bases for V and 4 bases for J; bases not matched to a gene: 20. This CDR3 comprises 19 residues. The CDR3 nucleotides read TGTGCCAGCAGCTCCCCAGATCTCCTAGACAGGGGCCCTAGCACTGAAGCTTTCTTT. This codes for CASSSPDLLDRGPSTEAFF.

The chain combines TRBV15 with TRBJ1-4, with TRBD1 as a possible D gene (5 bases). The CDR3 covers 16 residues. Germline lookup yields CDR1 LNHNV and CDR2 YYDKDF (reference sequence). Trimming left V 5 bases short and J 6 bases short, with 19 bases between. In DNA, the CDR3 is TGTGCCACCAGCTCCCCTCGACAGTTCGGAGATGAAAAACTGTTTTTT. Its translation: CATSSPRQFGDEKLFF.

V gene TRBV28 combines with J gene TRBJ1-2, with 7 bases fitting TRBD1. Germline assignment: CDR1 MDHEN and CDR2 SYDVKM. The V and J ends lost 7 bases and 8 bases, in that order; junction bases with no gene match: 4. The CDR3 runs to 11 residues. CDR3 nucleotide sequence: TGTGCCAGCACCACAGGGGACGGCTACACCTTC. Protein product: CASTTGDGYTF.

The count of this clone is one. The rearrangement uses TRBV6-1 and TRBJ2-7, with 9 bases identical to TRBD1. V dropped 2 bases and J dropped 1; count of bases not matched to a gene: 3. The CDR3 has 15 amino acids. The germline CDR1 and CDR2 sequences are MNHNS and SASEGT. The CDR3 nucleotides are TGTGCCAGCAGTGAATGGGGACAGGGTTCCTACGAGCAGTACTTC. This encodes CASSEWGQGSYEQYF.

This clone was seen just once. The CDR3 protein is CASSLFSIISPLHF. The CDR3 DNA reads as TGTGCCAGCAGCTTATTTTCGATTATTTCACCCCTCCACTTT. V gene TRBV7-2 combines with J gene TRBJ1-6; D gene unclear. CDR3 length: 14 residues. CDR1 is SGHTA and CDR2 is FQGNSA in the germline V gene. Trimming pared 2 bases from V and 9 bases from J, leaving 11 bases between.

The J gene is TRBJ2-1, the V gene TRBV6-5, with a possible D match to TRBD2 (6 bases). With 6 bases removed from V and 5 bases from J, the gap between germline ends came to 11 bases. This CDR3 has 13 residues. Looked up from germline, CDR1 is MNHEY and CDR2 is SVGAGI. The DNA of the CDR3 is TGTGCCAGCAGAAACGGGGGACACAATGAGCAGTTCTTC. This codes for CASRNGGHNEQFF.

V usage is TRBV19 and J usage is TRBJ2-3; D gene unclear. Germline V gene sequence: CDR1 LNHDA, CDR2 SQIVND (reference sequence). The CDR3 is 13 amino acids. V shed 10 bases and J shed 2 bases, with 13 bases lying between them. The CDR3 is CATRDRNTDTQYF. Written as DNA, the CDR3 is TGTGCCACTAGGGATCGTAACACAGATACGCAGTATTTT.

This CDR3 is CASSLAGLPDTQYF. CDR3 DNA: TGTGCCAGCAGCTTAGCGGGCCTCCCAGATACGCAGTATTTT. The V gene is TRBV11-3, the J gene TRBJ2-3; D is unresolved. Germline CDR1 is SGHNT and CDR2 is YENEEA. The V end lost 1 base, the J end lost 4 bases, and 9 bases lay between the germline ends. The CDR3 consists of 14 residues. The variable domain in full, with the rest retrieved from reference TRBV11-3 and TRBJ2-3, is EAGVVQSPRYKIIEKKQPVAFWCNPISGHNTLYWYLQNLGQGPELLIRYENEEAVDDSQLPKDRFSAERLKGVDSTLKIQPAELGDSAVYLCASSLAGLPDTQYFGPGTRLTVL.

The rearrangement joins TRBV5-4 to TRBJ1-2; no reliable D call. Trimming cost V 4 bases and J 5 bases, with 9 bases left between them. Germline lookup yields CDR1 SGHNT and CDR2 YYREEE (reference sequence). The CDR3 runs 12 residues. CDR3 region: CASSLDRYGYTF. The CDR3 DNA sequence: TGTGCCAGCAGCCTGGACCGGTATGGCTACACCTTC.

This chain connects TRBV29-1 to TRBJ2-1; D call uncertain. This CDR3 is 12 amino acids long. Germline CDR1 SQVTM, CDR2 ANQGSEA. In nucleotides, the CDR3 is TGCAACATAGACGGCTCCTACAATGAGCAGTTCTTC. Translation: CNIDGSYNEQFF.

This chain connects TRBV7-2 to TRBJ1-1, with D possibly TRBD1 on 5 matching bases. V was clipped by 3 bases and J by 8 bases, with 13 bases between them. The CDR3 sequence is 13 residues long. Germline V gives CDR1 SGHTA, CDR2 FQGNSA. The CDR3 loop is CASSFRGGWEAFF. In nucleotides, the CDR3 is TGTGCCAGCAGCTTTAGGGGAGGGTGGGAAGCTTTCTTT.